This record looks at one T cell receptor beta chain sequence and its context. What it binds is unknown. These data belong to a study of cytomegalovirus exposure and HLA in healthy donors. Regarding the study as a whole: Some TCR beta chains (roughly 150 of them) were listed as cytomegalovirus-associated.

Germline CDR1 MNHNS, CDR2 SASEGT. V dropped 1 base and J dropped 11 bases, with 11 bases sitting between them. The CDR3 totals 12 residues. Whereas donors were nominally healthy upon sampling, unrecorded immune exposures were probable. This PCR relied on a set of 60 Vbeta primers and 13 Jbeta primers. Some clones are missing from TCRdb's copy, which holds only in-frame ones; the method was immunoSEQ multiplex PCR. Its clone listing holds 68,000 or so clones. This TCR was recovered from a boy under 18 in good health and CMV-seronegative. The sequenced material came from PBMCs. The J gene is TRBJ1-1, the V gene TRBV6-1, with a tentative D call TRBD1 (5 bases). CDR3 sequence: CASSEGGTGAFF. In DNA form, the CDR3 reads TGTGCCAGCAGTGAAGGGGGGACTGGGGCTTTCTTT.